This T cell receptor (beta chain) was captured in a study of early T cells in non-severe SARS-CoV-2 infection. At the level of the study: The input, bulk RNA from unsorted whole blood, was sequenced, and chains were unpaired.

General study findings and limits: Private and CD4 specificities were missed by VDJdb matching, which favored anti-spike CD8 responses.

TCRdb processed the 5' RACE reads anew with MiXCR; each CDR3 protein has one entry. The sample has some 40,000 distinct CDR3 sequences; 5.3% are singletons. This clonotype came up many times. Antigen unknown. The receptor's source is an adult who was a healthcare worker with PCR-confirmed SARS-CoV-2 infection or an uninfected control (not recorded which). The sequencing sample was made of whole blood.

The CDR3 region has the DNA TGCAGTGCTAGTACTGCCGGGACAGGGGACTACAATGAGCAGTTCTTC. As protein: CSASTAGTGDYNEQFF. The chain links TRBV20-1 to TRBJ2-1, with 10 nucleotides matching TRBD1. V shed 3 bases and J 3 bases; nucleotides not matched to a gene: 8. The CDR3 consists of 16 residues. Germline V gives CDR1 DFQATT, CDR2 SNEGSKA (reference sequence).